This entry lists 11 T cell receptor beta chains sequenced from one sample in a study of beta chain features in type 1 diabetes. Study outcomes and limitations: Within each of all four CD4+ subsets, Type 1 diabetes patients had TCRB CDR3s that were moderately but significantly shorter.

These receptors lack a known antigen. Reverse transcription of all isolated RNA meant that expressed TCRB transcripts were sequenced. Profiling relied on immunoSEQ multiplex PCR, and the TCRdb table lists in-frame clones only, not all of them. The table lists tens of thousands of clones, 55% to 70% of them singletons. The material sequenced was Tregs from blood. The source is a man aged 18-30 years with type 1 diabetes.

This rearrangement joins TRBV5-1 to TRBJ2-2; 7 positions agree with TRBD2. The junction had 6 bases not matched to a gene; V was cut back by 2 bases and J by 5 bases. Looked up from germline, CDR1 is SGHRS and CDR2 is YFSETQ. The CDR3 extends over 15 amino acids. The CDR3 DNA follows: TGCGCCAGCAGCTTCAGCGGGGCTGGGACCGGGGAGCTGTTTTTT. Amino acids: CASSFSGAGTGELFF.

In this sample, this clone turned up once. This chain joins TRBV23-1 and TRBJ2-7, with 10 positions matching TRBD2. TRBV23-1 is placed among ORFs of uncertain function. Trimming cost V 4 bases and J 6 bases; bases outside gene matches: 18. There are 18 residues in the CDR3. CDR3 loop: CASSPNQWEREGGIEQYF. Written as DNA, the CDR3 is TGCGCCAGCAGTCCAAACCAATGGGAGCGGGAGGGCGGAATCGAGCAGTACTTC.

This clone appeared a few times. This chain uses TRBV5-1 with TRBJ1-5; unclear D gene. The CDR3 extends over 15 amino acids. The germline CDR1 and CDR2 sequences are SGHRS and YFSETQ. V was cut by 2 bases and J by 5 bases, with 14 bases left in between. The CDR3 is CASSFTGGRDQPQHF. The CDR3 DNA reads TGCGCCAGCAGCTTTACTGGAGGAAGAGATCAGCCCCAGCATTTT.

CDR3 region: CASSFGTDSNQPQHF. The CDR3 DNA follows: TGTGCCAGCAGCTTTGGGACAGATAGCAATCAGCCCCAGCATTTT. This chain uses TRBV7-9 with TRBJ1-5; 7 nucleotides align to TRBD1. Germline values: CDR1 SEHNR, CDR2 FQNEAQ (reference sequence). J lost 0 bases, V lost 3 bases, and 2 bases had no gene match. This CDR3 has 15 residues.

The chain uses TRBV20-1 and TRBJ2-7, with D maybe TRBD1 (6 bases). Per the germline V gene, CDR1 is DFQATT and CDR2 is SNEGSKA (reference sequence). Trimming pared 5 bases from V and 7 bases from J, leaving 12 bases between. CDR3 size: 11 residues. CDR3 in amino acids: CSAPGTQEQYF. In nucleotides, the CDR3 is TGCAGTGCTCCCGGGACACAAGAGCAGTACTTC.

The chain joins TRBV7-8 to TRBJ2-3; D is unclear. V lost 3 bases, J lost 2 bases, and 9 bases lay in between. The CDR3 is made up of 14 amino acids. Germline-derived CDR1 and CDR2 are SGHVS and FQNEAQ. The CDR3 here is CASSFDTSTDTQYF. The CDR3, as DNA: TGTGCCAGCAGCTTCGACACCTCCACAGATACGCAGTATTTT.

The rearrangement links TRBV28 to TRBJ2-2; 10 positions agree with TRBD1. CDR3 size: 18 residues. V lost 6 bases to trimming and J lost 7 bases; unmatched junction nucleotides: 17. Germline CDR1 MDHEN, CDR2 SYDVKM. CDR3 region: CASRDSLGQGIGNGELFF. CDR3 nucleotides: TGTGCCAGCAGAGACTCACTGGGACAGGGGATTGGGAACGGGGAGCTGTTTTTT.

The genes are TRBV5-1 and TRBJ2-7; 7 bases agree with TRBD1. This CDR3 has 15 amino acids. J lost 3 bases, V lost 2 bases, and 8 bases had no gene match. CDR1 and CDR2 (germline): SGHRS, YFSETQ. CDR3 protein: CASSLGPGQIYEQYF. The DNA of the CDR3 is TGCGCCAGCAGCTTAGGACCGGGACAGATCTACGAGCAGTACTTC. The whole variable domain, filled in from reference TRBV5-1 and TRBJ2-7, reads KAGVTQTPRYLIKTRGQQVTLSCSPISGHRSVSWYQQTPGQGLQFLFEYFSETQRNKGNFPGRFSGRQFSNSRSEMNVSTLELGDSALYLCASSLGPGQIYEQYFGPGTRLTVT.

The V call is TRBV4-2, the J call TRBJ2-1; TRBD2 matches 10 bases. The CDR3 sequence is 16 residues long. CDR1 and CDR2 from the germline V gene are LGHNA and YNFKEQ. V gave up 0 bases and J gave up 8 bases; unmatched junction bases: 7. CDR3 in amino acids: CASSQDGLAGVDEQFF. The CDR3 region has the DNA TGTGCCAGCAGCCAAGATGGGCTAGCGGGAGTAGATGAGCAGTTCTTC.

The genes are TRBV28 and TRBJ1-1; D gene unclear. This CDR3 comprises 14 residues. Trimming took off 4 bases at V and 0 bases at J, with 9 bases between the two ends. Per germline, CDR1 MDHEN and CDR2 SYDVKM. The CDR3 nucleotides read TGTGCCAGCAGTTACACCAGCGTGAACACTGAAGCTTTCTTT. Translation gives CASSYTSVNTEAFF.

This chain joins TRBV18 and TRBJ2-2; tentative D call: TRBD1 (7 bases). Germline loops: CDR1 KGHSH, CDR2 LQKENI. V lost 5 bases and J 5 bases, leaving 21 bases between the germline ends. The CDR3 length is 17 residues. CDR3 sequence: CASSSLRHRGGTGELFF. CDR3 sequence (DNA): TGTGCCAGCTCATCACTCCGCCACAGGGGAGGTACCGGGGAGCTGTTTTTT.